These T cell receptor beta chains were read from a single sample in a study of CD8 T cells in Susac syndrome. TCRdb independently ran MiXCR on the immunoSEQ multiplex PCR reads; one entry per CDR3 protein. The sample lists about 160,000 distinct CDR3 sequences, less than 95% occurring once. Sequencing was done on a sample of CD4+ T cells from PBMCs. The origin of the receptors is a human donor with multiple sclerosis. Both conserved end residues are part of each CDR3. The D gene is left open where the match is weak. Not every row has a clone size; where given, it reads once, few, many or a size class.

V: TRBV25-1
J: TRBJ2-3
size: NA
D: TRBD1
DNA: TGTGCCAGCAGTGAATCCCTCGGGACAGGGGATGCAGATACGCAGTATTTT
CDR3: CASSESLGTGDADTQYF

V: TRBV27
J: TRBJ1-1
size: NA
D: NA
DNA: TGTGCCAGCAGTTCAGGGAGCAACACTGAAGCTTTCTTT
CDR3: CASSSGSNTEAFF

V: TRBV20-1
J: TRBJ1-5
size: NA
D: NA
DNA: TGCAGTGCTAGAGACGAACCAAATCAGCCCCAGCATTTT
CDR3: CSARDEPNQPQHF

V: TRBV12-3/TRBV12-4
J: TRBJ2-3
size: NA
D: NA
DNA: TGTGCCAGCAGTTCAGCAGATACGCAGTATTTT
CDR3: CASSSADTQYF

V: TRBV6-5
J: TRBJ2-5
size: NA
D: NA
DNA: TGTGCCAGCTCTTCACTACGGGAGACCCAGTACTTC
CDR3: CASSSLRETQYF

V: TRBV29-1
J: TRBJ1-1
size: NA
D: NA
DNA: TGCAGCGTGGTCAAGTGGGGCACTGAAGCTTTCTTT
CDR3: CSVVKWGTEAFF

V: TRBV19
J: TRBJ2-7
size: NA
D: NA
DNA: TGTGCCAGTAGTATAGGGACACCGGCGGTCTACGAGCAGTACTTC
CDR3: CASSIGTPAVYEQYF

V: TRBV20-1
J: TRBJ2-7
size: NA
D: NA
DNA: TGCAGTGCCGACCTGAATAACCTTCCCTACGAGCAGTACTTC
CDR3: CSADLNNLPYEQYF

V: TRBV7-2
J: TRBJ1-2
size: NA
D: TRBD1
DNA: TGTGCCAGCACTTCGGGACAGAAGCTCCACACCTTC
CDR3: CASTSGQKLHTF

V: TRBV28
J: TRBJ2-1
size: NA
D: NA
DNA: TGTGCCAGCAGTTTACCCTTGGAGCCCAAGTTCTTC
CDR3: CASSLPLEPKFF

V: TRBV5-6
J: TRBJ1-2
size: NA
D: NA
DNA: TGTGCCAGCAGCTTTCAGGTGAAAAATGGCTACACCTTC
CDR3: CASSFQVKNGYTF

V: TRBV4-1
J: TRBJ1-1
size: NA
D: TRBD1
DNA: TGCGCCAGCAGCCAGGGAGGACAGGGAATGAACACTGAAGCTTTCTTT
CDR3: CASSQGGQGMNTEAFF

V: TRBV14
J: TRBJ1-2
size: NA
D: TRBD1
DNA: TGTGCCAGCAGCCAAGATCCTGGGACAGGCCTTACGGGGTATGGCTACACCTTC
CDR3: CASSQDPGTGLTGYGYTF

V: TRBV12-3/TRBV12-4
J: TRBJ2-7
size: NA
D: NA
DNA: TGTGCCAGCAGTTCAAGTGACGGTACCTACGAGCAGTACTTC
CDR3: CASSSSDGTYEQYF

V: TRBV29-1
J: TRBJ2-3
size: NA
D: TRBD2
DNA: TGCAGCGTAATTGGGACTAGTGGCACAGATACGCAGTATTTT
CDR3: CSVIGTSGTDTQYF

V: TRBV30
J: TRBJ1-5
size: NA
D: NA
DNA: TGTGCCTGTGGGCCCCGAGGGGCAAATCAGCCCCAGCATTTT
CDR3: CACGPRGANQPQHF

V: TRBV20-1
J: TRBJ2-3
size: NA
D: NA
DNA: TGCAGTGCTCCGGACTACAACACAGATACGCAGTATTTT
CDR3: CSAPDYNTDTQYF

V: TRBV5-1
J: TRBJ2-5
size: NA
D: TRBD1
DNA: TGCGCCAGCAGCTTGACAGGGGTGGAGGAGACCCAGTACTTC
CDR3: CASSLTGVEETQYF

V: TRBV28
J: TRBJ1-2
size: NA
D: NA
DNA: TGTGCCAGCACGCCGACAGGCCTATTCTATGGCTACACCTTC
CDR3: CASTPTGLFYGYTF

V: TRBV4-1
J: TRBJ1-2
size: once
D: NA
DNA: TGCGCCAGCAGCCAAGATAACGGACACTTAATAGGGGGCTACACCTTC
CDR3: CASSQDNGHLIGGYTF

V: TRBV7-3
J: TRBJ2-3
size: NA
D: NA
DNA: TGTGCCAGCAGCTTAACGGGCCCAGATACGCAGTATTTT
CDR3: CASSLTGPDTQYF

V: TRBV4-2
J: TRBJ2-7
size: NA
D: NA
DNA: TGTGCCAGCAGCCGGGACAAAGGCTACGAGCAGTACTTC
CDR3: CASSRDKGYEQYF

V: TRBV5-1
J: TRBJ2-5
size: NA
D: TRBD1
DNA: TGCGCCAGCAGCAGAAGGGGACAGGGAGAAGAGACCCAGTACTTC
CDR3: CASSRRGQGEETQYF

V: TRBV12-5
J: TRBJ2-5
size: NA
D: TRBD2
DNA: TGTGCTAGTGGTCCGCGGACTAGTGTAGAGACCCAGTACTTC
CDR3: CASGPRTSVETQYF

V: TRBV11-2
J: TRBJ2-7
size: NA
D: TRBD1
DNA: TGTGCCAGCAGCGTCCCCGGGACAGGGACTTACGAGCAGTACTTC
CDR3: CASSVPGTGTYEQYF

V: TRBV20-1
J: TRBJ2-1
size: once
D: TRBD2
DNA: TGCAGTGCTAGGGTTCCCAGCGGGGTATACAATGAGCAGTTCTTC
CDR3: CSARVPSGVYNEQFF

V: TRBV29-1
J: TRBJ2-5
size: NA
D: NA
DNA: TGCAGCGTTTCTGCCTGGAGAGAGACCCAGTACTTC
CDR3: CSVSAWRETQYF

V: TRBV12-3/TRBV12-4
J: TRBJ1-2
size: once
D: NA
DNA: TGTGCCAGCACCACCCTGGCGAGCCTCCTCCTTCGGGTGGATGGCTACACCTTC
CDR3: CASTTLASLLLRVDGYTF

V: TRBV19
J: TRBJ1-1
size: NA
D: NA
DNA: TGTGCCAGTAGCCCTTCCCGGACAGAGGCTTTCTTT
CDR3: CASSPSRTEAFF

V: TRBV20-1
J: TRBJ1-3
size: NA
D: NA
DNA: TGCAGTGCTAGAGTGGACCTGGGAAACACCATATATTTT
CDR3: CSARVDLGNTIYF

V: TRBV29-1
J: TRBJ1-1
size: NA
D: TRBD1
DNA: TGCAGCGGGACAGGAGACGGCCCTGAAGCTTTCTTT
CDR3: CSGTGDGPEAFF

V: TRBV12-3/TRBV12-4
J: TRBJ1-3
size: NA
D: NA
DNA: TGTGCCACCTCCCCGCTCGGCTCTGGAAACACCATATATTTT
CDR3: CATSPLGSGNTIYF

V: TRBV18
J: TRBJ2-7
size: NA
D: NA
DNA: TGTGCCAGCTCAAAGGCAGCCTCCTACGAGCAGTACTTC
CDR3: CASSKAASYEQYF

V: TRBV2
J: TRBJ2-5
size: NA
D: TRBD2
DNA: TGTGCCAGCAGTGTTTCACTAGCGGGACTACAAGAGACCCAGTACTTC
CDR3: CASSVSLAGLQETQYF

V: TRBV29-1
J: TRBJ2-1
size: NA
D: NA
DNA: TGCAGCGTTGGACAGTTGGATGAGCAGTTCTTC
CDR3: CSVGQLDEQFF

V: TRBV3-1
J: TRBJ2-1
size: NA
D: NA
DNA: TGTGCCAGCAGCCGGGTGGCGGTACGCAATGAGCAGTTCTTC
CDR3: CASSRVAVRNEQFF

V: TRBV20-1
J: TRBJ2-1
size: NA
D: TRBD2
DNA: TGCAGTGCCCAAGCGGGAGGGAGCAATGAGCAGTTCTTC
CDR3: CSAQAGGSNEQFF

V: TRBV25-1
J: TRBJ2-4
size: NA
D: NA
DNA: TGTGCCAGCAGTGATCCCGCAGACGCTCGGGACATTCAGTACTTC
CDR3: CASSDPADARDIQYF

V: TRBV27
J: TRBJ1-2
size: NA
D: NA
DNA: TGTGCCAGCAGTTTTAGTCTCCGCGACTATGGCTACACCTTC
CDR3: CASSFSLRDYGYTF

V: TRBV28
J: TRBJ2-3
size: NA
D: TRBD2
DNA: TGTGCCAGCAGTTCCGGGACTAGCGTAGATACGCAGTATTTT
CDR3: CASSSGTSVDTQYF

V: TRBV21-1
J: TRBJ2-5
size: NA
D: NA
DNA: TGTGCCAGCAGCAAAGAGGAGGGAGAGACCCAGTACTTC
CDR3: CASSKEEGETQYF

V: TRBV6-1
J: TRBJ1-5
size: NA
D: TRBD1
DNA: TGTGCCAGCAGTGACCGGGACAGGGTTTGGAGCAATCAGCCCCAGCATTTT
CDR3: CASSDRDRVWSNQPQHF

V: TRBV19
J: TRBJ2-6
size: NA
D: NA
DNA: TGTGCCAGTAGTATCTGGGCCTCTGGGGCCAACGTCCTGACTTTC
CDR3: CASSIWASGANVLTF

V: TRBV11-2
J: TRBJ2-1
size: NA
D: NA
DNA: TGTGCCAGCAGCCCCCATCCCAGCGACAATGAGCAGTTCTTC
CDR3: CASSPHPSDNEQFF

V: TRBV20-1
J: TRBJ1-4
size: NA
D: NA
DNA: TGCAGTGCTACCAGGGGATCGAATGAAAAACTGTTTTTT
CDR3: CSATRGSNEKLFF

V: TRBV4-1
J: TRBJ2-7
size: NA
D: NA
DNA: TGCGCCAGCAGCCCAGCGACCCTTCAGGCAAACGAGCAGTACTTC
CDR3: CASSPATLQANEQYF

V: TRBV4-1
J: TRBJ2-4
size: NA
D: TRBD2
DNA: TGCGCCAGCAGCGACCCGGGACTAGCGGGCCCTTCCAAAAACATTCAGTACTTC
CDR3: CASSDPGLAGPSKNIQYF

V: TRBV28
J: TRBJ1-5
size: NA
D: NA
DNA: TGTGCCAGCATAGGGGAAAGGGATCAGCCCCAGCATTTT
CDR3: CASIGERDQPQHF

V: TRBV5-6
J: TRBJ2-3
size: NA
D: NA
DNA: TGTGCCAGCACCCCTCGCTCTAGCATCACAGATACGCAGTATTTT
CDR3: CASTPRSSITDTQYF

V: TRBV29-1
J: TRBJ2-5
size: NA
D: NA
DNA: TGCAGCGTTGCCGAGGAAGAGACCCAGTACTTC
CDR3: CSVAEEETQYF

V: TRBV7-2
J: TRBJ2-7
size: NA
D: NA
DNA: TGTGCCAGCAGCTTAACTAGGTTCTACGAGCAGTACTTC
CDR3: CASSLTRFYEQYF

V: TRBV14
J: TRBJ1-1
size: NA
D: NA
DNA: TGTGCCAGCAGCCAAGGCCTGGACACTGAAGCTTTCTTT
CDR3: CASSQGLDTEAFF